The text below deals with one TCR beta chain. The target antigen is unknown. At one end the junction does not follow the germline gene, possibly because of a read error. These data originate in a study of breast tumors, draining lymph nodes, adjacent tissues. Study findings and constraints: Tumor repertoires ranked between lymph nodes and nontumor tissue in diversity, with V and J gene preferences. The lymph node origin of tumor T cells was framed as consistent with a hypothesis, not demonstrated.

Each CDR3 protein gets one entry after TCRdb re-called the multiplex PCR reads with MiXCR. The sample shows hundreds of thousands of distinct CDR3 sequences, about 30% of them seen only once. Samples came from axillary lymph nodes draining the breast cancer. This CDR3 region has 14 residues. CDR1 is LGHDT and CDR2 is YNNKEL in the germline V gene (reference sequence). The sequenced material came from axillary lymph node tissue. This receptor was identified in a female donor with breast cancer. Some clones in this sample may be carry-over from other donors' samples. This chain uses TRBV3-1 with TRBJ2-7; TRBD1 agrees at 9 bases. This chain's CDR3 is CAGSQDGTGREQYF. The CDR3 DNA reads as TGCGCCGGCAGCCAAGACGGGACAGGGAGAGAGCAGTACTTC.